A selection of T cell receptor beta chains follows, all from one sample in a study of read filtering for tumor transcriptome and immune sequencing. TCRdb fed the reads into MiXCR, producing one record per CDR3 protein. The sample includes tens of thousands of distinct CDR3 sequences, less than 20% of them seen just once. The sample taken for sequencing was a population of CD138-negative cells sorted from bone marrow. The source is a donor aged 40 or older with multiple myeloma. Both conserved end residues are part of each CDR3. D genes are given only for firm matches. Not all rows give a size; the values are once, few, many and, for expanded clones, a class.

TRBJ2-7	TRBD2	TRBV20-1	many	CSARDQREGPHEQYF	TGCAGTGCTAGAGATCAGCGGGAGGGCCCCCACGAGCAGTACTTC
TRBJ2-7	TRBD2	TRBV28	many	CASSLSGRSSYEQYF	TGTGCCAGCAGTTTGAGCGGGAGGAGCTCCTACGAGCAGTACTTC
TRBJ2-7	TRBD1	TRBV12-3/TRBV12-4	NA	CASSFTGTGDEQYF	TGTGCCAGCAGTTTCACCGGGACAGGGGACGAGCAGTACTTC
TRBJ1-1	NA	TRBV6-6	many	CASSTHTRAYTEAFF	TGTGCCAGCAGTACCCACACCCGAGCCTACACTGAAGCTTTCTTT
TRBJ2-3	NA	TRBV9	many	CASSVSPGPSTDTQYF	TGTGCCAGCAGCGTTTCTCCGGGCCCAAGCACAGATACGCAGTATTTT
TRBJ2-7	NA	TRBV5-4	NA	CASSTVPDSYEQYF	TGTGCCAGCAGTACAGTCCCGGACTCCTACGAGCAGTACTTC
TRBJ2-3	TRBD1	TRBV12-3/TRBV12-4	many	CASSILGQGADTQYF	TGTGCCAGCAGTATTCTGGGACAGGGTGCAGATACGCAGTATTTT
TRBJ2-5	NA	TRBV19	few	CASSGPSSGQETQYF	TGTGCCAGTAGTGGGCCTTCTTCGGGGCAAGAGACCCAGTACTTC
TRBJ2-3	NA	TRBV5-4	NA	CASRYRATDTQYF	TGTGCCAGCCGTTACAGAGCCACAGATACGCAGTATTTT
TRBJ2-1	TRBD2	TRBV2	many	CASRAGLADYNEQFF	TGTGCCAGCAGAGCGGGACTAGCGGACTACAATGAGCAGTTCTTC
TRBJ2-7	NA	TRBV6-2/TRBV6-3	many	CASGSEREQYF	TGTGCCAGCGGGTCGGAACGAGAGCAGTACTTC
TRBJ1-5	NA	TRBV2	NA	CSSSGYGNHPQHF	TGTTCCAGCTCGGGTTACGGCAATCATCCCCAGCATTTT
TRBJ2-1	TRBD2	TRBV7-9	many	CASRIGLAGGPSPYNEQFF	TGTGCCAGCAGGATAGGGCTAGCGGGAGGGCCAAGCCCCTACAATGAGCAGTTCTTC
TRBJ1-5	NA	TRBV3-1	many	CASSQGGSSNQPQHF	TGTGCCAGCAGCCAAGGGGGCAGTAGCAATCAGCCCCAGCATTTT
TRBJ2-7	NA	TRBV20-1	many	CSAAGKTSYEQYF	TGCAGTGCCGCGGGGAAAACCTCCTACGAGCAGTACTTC